This TCR beta chain was obtained from a study of blood T cell repertoires in COVID-19. Turning to the study itself: COVID-19 samples collected from the United States, Italy and Spain covered acute and convalescent phases. Nucleic acid was either cDNA or gDNA, and it came from T cells, B-cell-depleted T cells, or PBMCs.

In the original workflow: Estimated nucleated cell counts came from reference gene primer amplification. Using immunoSEQ multiplex PCR, the repertoire was profiled, and TCRdb retains in-frame clones only, with some absent. V, J and clone size were drawn from that table, and D and trimming were deduced from the DNA. Here the sample spans some 33,000 clones, about 79% being singletons. There are 15 residues in the CDR3. CDR1 SGHRS and CDR2 YFSETQ come from the germline V gene. V shed 6 bases and J 0 bases; nucleotides not matched to a gene: 1. The TCR was taken from a human donor in a cohort sampled during active COVID-19. This chain connects TRBV5-1 to TRBJ2-2; 11 bases align to TRBD2. The sequenced material came from peripheral blood. CDR3 loop: CASTTSGANTGELFF. DNA of the CDR3: TGCGCCAGCACGACTAGCGGGGCGAACACCGGGGAGCTGTTTTTT.